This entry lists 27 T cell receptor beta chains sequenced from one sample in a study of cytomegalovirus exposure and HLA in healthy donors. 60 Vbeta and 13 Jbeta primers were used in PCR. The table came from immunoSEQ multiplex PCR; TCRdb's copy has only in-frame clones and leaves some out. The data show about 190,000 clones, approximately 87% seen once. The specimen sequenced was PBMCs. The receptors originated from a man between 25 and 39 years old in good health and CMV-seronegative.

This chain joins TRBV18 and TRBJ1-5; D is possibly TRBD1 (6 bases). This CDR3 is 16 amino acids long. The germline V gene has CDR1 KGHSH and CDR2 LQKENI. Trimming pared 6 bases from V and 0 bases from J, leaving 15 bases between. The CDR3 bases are TGTGCCAGCTCCCCCGAGACAGGCCCTAGCAATCAGCCCCAGCATTTT. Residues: CASSPETGPSNQPQHF. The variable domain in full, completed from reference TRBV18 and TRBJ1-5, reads NAGVMQNPRHLVRRRGQEARLRCSPMKGHSHVYWYRQLPEEGLKFMVYLQKENIIDESGMPKERFSAEFPKEGPSILRIQQVVRGDSAAYFCASSPETGPSNQPQHFGDGTRLSIL.

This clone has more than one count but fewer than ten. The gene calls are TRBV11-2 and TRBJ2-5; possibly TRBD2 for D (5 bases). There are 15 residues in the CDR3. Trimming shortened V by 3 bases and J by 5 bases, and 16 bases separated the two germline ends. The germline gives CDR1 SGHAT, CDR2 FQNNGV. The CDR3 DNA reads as TGTGCCAGCAGCTTCGTAGCGTATCGTTGGGAGACCCAGTACTTC. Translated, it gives CASSFVAYRWETQYF.

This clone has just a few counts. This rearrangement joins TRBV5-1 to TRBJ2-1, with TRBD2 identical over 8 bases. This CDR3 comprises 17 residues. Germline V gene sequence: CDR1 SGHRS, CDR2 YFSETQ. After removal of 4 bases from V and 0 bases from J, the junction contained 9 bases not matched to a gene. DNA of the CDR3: TGCGCCAGCAGCCCGGGATGGCTAGCGGGCTCCTACAATGAGCAGTTCTTC. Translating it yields CASSPGWLAGSYNEQFF. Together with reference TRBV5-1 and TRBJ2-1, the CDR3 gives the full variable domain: KAGVTQTPRYLIKTRGQQVTLSCSPISGHRSVSWYQQTPGQGLQFLFEYFSETQRNKGNFPGRFSGRQFSNSRSEMNVSTLELGDSALYLCASSPGWLAGSYNEQFFGPGTRLTVL.

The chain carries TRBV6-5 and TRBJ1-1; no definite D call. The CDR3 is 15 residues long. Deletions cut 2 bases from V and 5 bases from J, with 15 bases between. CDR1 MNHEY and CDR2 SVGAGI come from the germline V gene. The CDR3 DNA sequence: TGTGCCAGCAGTTACAGCAAGGAGGGTGGAACTGAAGCTTTCTTT. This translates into CASSYSKEGGTEAFF.

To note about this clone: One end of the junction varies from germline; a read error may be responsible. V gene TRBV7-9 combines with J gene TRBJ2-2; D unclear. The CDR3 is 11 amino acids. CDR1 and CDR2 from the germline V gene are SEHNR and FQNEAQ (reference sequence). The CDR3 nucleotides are TGTTCCAGCAGCCCCCTCGGGGAGCTGTTTTTT. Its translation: CSSSPLGELFF.

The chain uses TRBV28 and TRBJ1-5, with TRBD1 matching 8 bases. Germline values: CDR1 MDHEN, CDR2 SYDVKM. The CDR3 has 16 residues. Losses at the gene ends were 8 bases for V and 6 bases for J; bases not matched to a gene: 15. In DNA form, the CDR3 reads TGTGCCAGCCAGGGGGCGCGGGGATCAGTGAGTCAGCCCCAGCATTTT. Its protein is CASQGARGSVSQPQHF.

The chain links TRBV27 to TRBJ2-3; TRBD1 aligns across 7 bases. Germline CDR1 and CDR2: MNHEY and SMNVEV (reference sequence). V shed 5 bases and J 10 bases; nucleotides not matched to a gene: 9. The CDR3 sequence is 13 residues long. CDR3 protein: CASSITGDHPQYF. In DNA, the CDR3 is TGTGCCAGCAGTATAACAGGGGACCATCCGCAGTATTTT.

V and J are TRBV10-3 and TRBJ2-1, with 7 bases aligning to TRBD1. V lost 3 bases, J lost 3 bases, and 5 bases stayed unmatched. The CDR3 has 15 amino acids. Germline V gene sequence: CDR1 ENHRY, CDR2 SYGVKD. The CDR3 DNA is TGTGCCATCAGTGACACCGGGACAGTCTACAATGAGCAGTTCTTC. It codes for CAISDTGTVYNEQFF.

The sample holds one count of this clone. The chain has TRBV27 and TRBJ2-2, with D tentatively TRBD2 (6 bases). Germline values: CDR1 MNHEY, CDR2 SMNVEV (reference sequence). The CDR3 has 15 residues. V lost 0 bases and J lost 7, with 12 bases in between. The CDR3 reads CASSLSGGIGGELFF. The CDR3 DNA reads TGTGCCAGCAGTTTATCCGGGGGAATCGGCGGGGAGCTGTTTTTT.

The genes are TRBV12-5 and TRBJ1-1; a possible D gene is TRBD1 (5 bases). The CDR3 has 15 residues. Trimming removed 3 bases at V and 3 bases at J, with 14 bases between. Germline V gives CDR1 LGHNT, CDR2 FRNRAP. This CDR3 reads CASGFDRGVHTEAFF. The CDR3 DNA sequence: TGTGCTAGTGGTTTTGATCGGGGGGTCCACACTGAAGCTTTCTTT.

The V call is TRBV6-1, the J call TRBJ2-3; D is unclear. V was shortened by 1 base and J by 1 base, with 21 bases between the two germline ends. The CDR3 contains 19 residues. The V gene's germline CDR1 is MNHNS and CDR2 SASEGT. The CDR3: CASSEVVGRSSLGTDTQYF. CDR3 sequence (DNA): TGTGCCAGCAGTGAAGTCGTGGGCAGGTCCTCTCTGGGCACAGATACGCAGTATTTT.

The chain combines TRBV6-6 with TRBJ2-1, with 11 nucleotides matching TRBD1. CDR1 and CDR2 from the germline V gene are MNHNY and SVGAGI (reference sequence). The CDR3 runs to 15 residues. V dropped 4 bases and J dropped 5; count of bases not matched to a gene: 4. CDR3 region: CASSSGTGGHNEQFF. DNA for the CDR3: TGTGCCAGCAGTTCTGGGACAGGGGGACACAATGAGCAGTTCTTC.

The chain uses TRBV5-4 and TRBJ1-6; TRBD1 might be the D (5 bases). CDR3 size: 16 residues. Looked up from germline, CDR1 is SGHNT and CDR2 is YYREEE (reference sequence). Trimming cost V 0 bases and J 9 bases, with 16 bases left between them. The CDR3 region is CASSLGGQGRFSPLHF. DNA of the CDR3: TGTGCCAGCAGCTTGGGGGGCCAGGGAAGGTTTTCACCCCTCCACTTT.

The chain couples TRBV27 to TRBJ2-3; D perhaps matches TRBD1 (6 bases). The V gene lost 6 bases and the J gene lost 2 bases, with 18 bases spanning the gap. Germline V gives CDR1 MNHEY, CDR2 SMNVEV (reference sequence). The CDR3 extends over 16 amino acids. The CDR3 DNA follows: TGTGCCAGCAGGAGAACCTTCGGGACAAACACAGATACGCAGTATTTT. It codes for CASRRTFGTNTDTQYF.

CDR3 in DNA: TGTGCCAGCAGTTCAGGACAGGGGGATGAAAAACTGTTTTTT. Protein sequence: CASSSGQGDEKLFF. The chain has TRBV2 and TRBJ1-4; 10 bases line up with TRBD1. With V trimmed by 5 bases and J by 6 bases, 3 bases remained unmatched. CDR3 length: 14 amino acids. From germline, CDR1 is SNHLY and CDR2 FYNNEI.

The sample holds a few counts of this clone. CDR3 in amino acids: CASSLDDVAGGYYEQYF. The CDR3 nucleotides are TGTGCCAGCAGCTTAGATGACGTTGCGGGGGGGTACTACGAGCAGTACTTC. The rearrangement links TRBV11-2 to TRBJ2-7, with 9 nucleotides matching TRBD2. Trimming at V came to 0 bases and at J to 3 bases, leaving 9 bases not matched to a gene. From germline, CDR1 is SGHAT and CDR2 FQNNGV. This CDR3 region has 17 residues.

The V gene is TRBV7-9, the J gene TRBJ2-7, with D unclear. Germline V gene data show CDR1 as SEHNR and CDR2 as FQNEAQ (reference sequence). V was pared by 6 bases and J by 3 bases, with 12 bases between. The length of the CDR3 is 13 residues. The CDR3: CASSPGVIYEQYF. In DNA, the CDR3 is TGTGCCAGCAGTCCGGGTGTAATCTACGAGCAGTACTTC.

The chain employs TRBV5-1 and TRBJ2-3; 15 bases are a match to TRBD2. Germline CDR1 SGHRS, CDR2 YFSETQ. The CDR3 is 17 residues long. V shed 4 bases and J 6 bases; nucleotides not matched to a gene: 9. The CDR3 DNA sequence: TGCGCCAGCAGCGGACTAGCGGGGGGGCCGGAGGGGGATACGCAGTATTTT. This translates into CASSGLAGGPEGDTQYF.

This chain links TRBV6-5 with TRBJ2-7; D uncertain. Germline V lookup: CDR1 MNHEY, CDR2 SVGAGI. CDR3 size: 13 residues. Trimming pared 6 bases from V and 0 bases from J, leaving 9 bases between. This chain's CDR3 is CASSPRSSYEQYF. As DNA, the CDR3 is TGTGCCAGCAGCCCCCGGTCCTCCTACGAGCAGTACTTC.

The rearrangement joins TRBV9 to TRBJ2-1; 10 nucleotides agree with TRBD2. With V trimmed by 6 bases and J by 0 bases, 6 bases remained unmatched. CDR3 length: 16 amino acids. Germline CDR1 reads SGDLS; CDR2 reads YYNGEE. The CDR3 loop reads CASTRTSGHSYNEQFF. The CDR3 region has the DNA TGTGCCAGCACCAGGACTAGCGGACACTCCTACAATGAGCAGTTCTTC.

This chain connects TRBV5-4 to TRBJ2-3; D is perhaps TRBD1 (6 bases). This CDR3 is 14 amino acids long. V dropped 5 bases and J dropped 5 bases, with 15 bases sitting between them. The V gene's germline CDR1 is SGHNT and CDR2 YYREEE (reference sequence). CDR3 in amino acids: CASSTEGHGDTQYF. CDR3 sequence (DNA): TGTGCCAGCAGTACCGAGGGACATGGAGATACGCAGTATTTT.

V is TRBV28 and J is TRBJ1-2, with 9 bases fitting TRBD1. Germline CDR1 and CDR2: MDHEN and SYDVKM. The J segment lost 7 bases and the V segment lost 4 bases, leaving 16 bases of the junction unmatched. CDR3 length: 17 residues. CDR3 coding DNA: TGTGCCAGCAGTTCTAGGGGACAGGGTTTTCGATCGGGTGGCTACACCTTC. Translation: CASSSRGQGFRSGGYTF.

CDR3 DNA: TGTGCCAGCAGCCCCTTCCGGGACAACTCCTACGAGCAGTACTTC. Translation gives CASSPFRDNSYEQYF. The chain couples TRBV14 to TRBJ2-7; perhaps TRBD1 as D (6 bases). Per germline, CDR1 SGHDN and CDR2 FVKESK. Between the trimmed V and J ends, which lost 4 bases and 0 bases, there was a span of 13 bases. The CDR3 has 15 residues.

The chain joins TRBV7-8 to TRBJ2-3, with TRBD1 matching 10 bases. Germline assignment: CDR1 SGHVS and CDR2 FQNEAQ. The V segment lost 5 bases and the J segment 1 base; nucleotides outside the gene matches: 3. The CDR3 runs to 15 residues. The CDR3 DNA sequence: TGTGCCAGCAGCGACAGGGGGCTCCGCACAGATACGCAGTATTTT. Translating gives CASSDRGLRTDTQYF.

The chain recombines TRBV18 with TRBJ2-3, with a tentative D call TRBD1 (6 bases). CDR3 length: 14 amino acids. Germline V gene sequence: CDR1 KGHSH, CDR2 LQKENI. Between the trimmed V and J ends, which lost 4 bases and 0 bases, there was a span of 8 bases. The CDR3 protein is CASSQQGSTDTQYF. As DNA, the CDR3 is TGTGCCAGCTCACAACAGGGTAGCACAGATACGCAGTATTTT.

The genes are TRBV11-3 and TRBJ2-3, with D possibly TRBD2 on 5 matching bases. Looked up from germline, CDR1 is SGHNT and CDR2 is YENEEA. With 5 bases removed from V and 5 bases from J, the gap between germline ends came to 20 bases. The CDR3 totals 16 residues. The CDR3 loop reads CASSTKWTGAGDTQYF. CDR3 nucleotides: TGTGCCAGCAGCACCAAATGGACTGGCGCGGGAGATACGCAGTATTTT.

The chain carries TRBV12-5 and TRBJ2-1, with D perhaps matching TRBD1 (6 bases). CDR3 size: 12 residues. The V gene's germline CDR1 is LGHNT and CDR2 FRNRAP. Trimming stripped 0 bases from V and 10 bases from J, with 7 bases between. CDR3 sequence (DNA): TGTGCTAGTGGTTTGGTCACAGGGGAGCAGTTCTTC. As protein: CASGLVTGEQFF.